The 10 T cell receptor beta chains reported below all come from one sample, sequenced in a study of blood T cells in healthy people across ages (dated by TCRdb to between 2014 and 2017). Libraries were prepared through 5' RACE. Sequenced on an Illumina HiSeq 2500. A second PCR of 7 to 11 cycles was performed with a sample-barcoded 5' primer and a J-beta primer mix. Starting from the raw public reads, TCRdb applied fastp trimming at Q25, assembled clones with MiXCR and retained in-frame beta chains. Merged by CDR3 protein, the rows form single entries marked with the most common genes and DNA. The sample table holds 1.5 million or so distinct CDR3 sequences, of which around two fifths were seen once. The ten biggest clones cover approximately 7.9% of the sample. Sequencing used blood. These TCRs come from a woman aged 18-30 years in good health.

The V call is TRBV7-6, the J call TRBJ2-7; 10 nucleotides match TRBD1. V was clipped by 5 bases and J by 3 bases; unmatched bases: 10. This CDR3 is 16 amino acids long. Germline V gene sequence: CDR1 SGHVS, CDR2 FNYEAQ. This chain's CDR3 is CASSVGTGDSSYEQYF. The CDR3 DNA follows: TGTGCCAGCAGCGTAGGGACAGGGGATAGCAGCTACGAGCAGTACTTC.

This clonotype was detected a few times. V and J are TRBV11-2 and TRBJ2-3; tentative D call: TRBD2 (6 bases). The germline V gene has CDR1 SGHAT and CDR2 FQNNGV. The CDR3 length is 14 residues. With 3 bases removed from V and 6 bases from J, the gap between germline ends came to 13 bases. The CDR3 is CASSFRLATDTQYF. CDR3 nucleotide sequence: TGTGCCAGCAGCTTTCGGCTAGCGACGGATACGCAGTATTTT. The full variable domain, rest sourced from reference TRBV11-2 and TRBJ2-3, is EAGVAQSPRYKIIEKRQSVAFWCNPISGHATLYWYQQILGQGPKLLIQFQNNGVVDDSQLPKDRFSAERLKGVDSTLKIQPAKLEDSAVYLCASSFRLATDTQYFGPGTRLTVL.

This clonotype was found a few times. The chain carries TRBV12-3 or TRBV12-4 and TRBJ2-3; D gene uncertain. The CDR3 spans 13 residues. Between the trimmed V and J ends, which lost 5 bases and 1 base, there was a span of 7 bases. CDR3 DNA: TGTGCCAGCAGTCATACAGGCACAGATACGCAGTATTTT. Its protein is CASSHTGTDTQYF.

This clonotype was seen only a few times. This chain links TRBV21-1 with TRBJ2-4; TRBD1, the table's D call, was not compared with the DNA. TRBV21-1 is a pseudogene segment. The CDR3 extends over 16 amino acids. CDR3 nucleotide sequence: TGTGCCACCCCGGGGGGCAGGGCGGGGGACAAAAACATTCAGTACTTC. Amino acid sequence: CATPGGRAGDKNIQYF.

About this clonotype itself: One junction end does not reproduce the germline sequence, and a read error may be involved. This chain links TRBV7-2 with TRBJ2-5; 8 bases are shared with TRBD2. CDR3 length equals 14 residues. CDR1 is SGHTA, CDR2 FQGNSA, per germline. Written as DNA, the CDR3 is TGTACCAGCAGCCTTACTAGCGGCCAAGAGGCCCAGTACTTC. This encodes CTSSLTSGQEAQYF.

The rearrangement links TRBV20-1 to TRBJ2-1; 11 positions agree with TRBD2. Germline V CDR1 and CDR2: DFQATT, SNEGSKA (reference sequence). V gave up 2 bases and J gave up 0 bases; unmatched junction bases: 6. The CDR3 is 17 residues long. The CDR3 reads CSARTYTSGSSYNEQFF. The CDR3 DNA is TGCAGTGCTAGAACGTATACTAGCGGGAGCTCCTACAATGAGCAGTTCTTC.

The count of this clonotype is one. The chain carries TRBV20-1 and TRBJ1-4, with D possibly being TRBD1 (5 bases). This CDR3 has 16 residues. Germline values: CDR1 DFQATT, CDR2 SNEGSKA (reference sequence). V gave up 0 bases and J gave up 7 bases, with 18 bases separating them. This CDR3 reads CSARDLQGARFEKLFF. The CDR3 DNA is TGCAGTGCTAGAGATCTTCAGGGCGCGAGGTTTGAAAAACTGTTTTTT.

V usage is TRBV6-1 and J usage is TRBJ2-1; TRBD2 matches at 11 bases. Germline CDR1 reads MNHNS; CDR2 reads SASEGT. The CDR3 is 18 residues long. V gave up 7 bases and J gave up 0 bases; unmatched junction bases: 11. The CDR3 nucleotides are TGTGCCAGCACCCAACCCGGACTAGCGGGCTTCTCCTACAATGAGCAGTTCTTC. It specifies CASTQPGLAGFSYNEQFF.

This clonotype was seen only once. The J gene is TRBJ2-1, the V gene TRBV7-9; 8 bases align to TRBD1. Germline loops: CDR1 SEHNR, CDR2 FQNEAQ (reference sequence). The V and J ends lost 4 bases and 4 bases, in that order; junction bases with no gene match: 9. The CDR3 totals 16 residues. CDR3 sequence: CASSWDRPTQYNEQFF. CDR3 in DNA: TGTGCCAGCAGCTGGGACAGGCCAACCCAATACAATGAGCAGTTCTTC.

The rearrangement links TRBV12-3 or TRBV12-4 to TRBJ2-2; 8 bases match TRBD2. V was pared by 5 bases and J by 7 bases, with 9 bases of the junction left unmatched. The CDR3 extends over 15 amino acids. The CDR3 sequence: CASSLQAGVGGELFF. The CDR3 bases are TGTGCCAGCAGTCTACAAGCGGGGGTGGGCGGGGAGCTGTTTTTT.